The sequence of this TCR beta chain was determined in a study of cytomegalovirus exposure and HLA in healthy donors. Study as a whole: The same platform was used for the 130 or so validation repertoires and the roughly 730 first-cohort repertoires, a later analysis reported. General study findings and limits: A few chains linked to CMV were shown in vitro to be specific for CMV antigens. The study found most TCR sequences rare, yet found some public TCRs in many donors.

This clone was observed a single time. Its antigen is not identified. Generated by immunoSEQ multiplex PCR, the TCRdb table keeps only in-frame clones and is missing some. The sample has roughly 180,000 clones; 86% are singletons. CDR1 and CDR2 (germline): SGHTA, FQGTGA. This CDR3 comprises 13 residues. V was pared by 0 bases and J by 3 bases, with 5 bases between. The donors were in the approximately 120-subject validation cohort; that cohort was separate from the roughly 700-subject first cohort. The clonotype comes from a man aged 25-45 years in good health and CMV-seropositive. The rearrangement uses TRBV7-3 and TRBJ1-1; D is undetermined. Sample: PBMCs. The CDR3 DNA is TGTGCCAGCAGCTTAACGTTGCACACTGAAGCTTTCTTT. It yields the protein CASSLTLHTEAFF. Using reference TRBV7-3 and TRBJ1-1 for the parts outside the CDR3, the full variable domain is GAGVSQTPSNKVTEKGKYVELRCDPISGHTALYWYRQSLGQGPEFLIYFQGTGAADDSGLPNDRFFAVRPEGSVSTLKIQRTERGDSAVYLCASSLTLHTEAFFGQGTRLTVV.